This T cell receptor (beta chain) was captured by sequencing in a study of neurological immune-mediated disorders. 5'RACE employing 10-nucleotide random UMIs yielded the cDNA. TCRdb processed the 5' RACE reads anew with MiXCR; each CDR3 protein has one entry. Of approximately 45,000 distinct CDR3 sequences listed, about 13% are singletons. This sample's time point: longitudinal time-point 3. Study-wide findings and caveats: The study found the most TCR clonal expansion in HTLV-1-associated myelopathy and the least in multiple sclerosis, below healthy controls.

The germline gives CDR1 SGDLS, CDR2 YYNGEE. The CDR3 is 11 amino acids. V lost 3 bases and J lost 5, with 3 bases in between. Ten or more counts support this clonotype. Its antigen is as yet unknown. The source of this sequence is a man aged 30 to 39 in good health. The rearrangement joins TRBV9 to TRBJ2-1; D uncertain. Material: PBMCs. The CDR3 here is CASSANNEQFF. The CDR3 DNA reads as TGTGCCAGCAGCGCTAACAATGAGCAGTTCTTC.